The source of this T cell receptor beta chain is a study of blood T cell repertoires in COVID-19. Study-level information: Specimens from acute and convalescent COVID-19 originated in the United States, Italy and Spain.

The CDR3 spans 16 residues. CDR1 and CDR2 from the germline V gene are KGHDR and SFDVKD. V lost 0 bases, J lost 3 bases, and 6 bases stayed unmatched. Authors' data handling: From reference gene primer amplification, estimates of nucleated cell counts were derived. Sequenced by immunoSEQ multiplex PCR; TCRdb stores in-frame clones only, minus some. That table supplies the V and J calls and clone size; D and trimming were determined from the DNA. The sample has some 150,000 clones; roughly 85% are singletons. Adults between about 18 and 89 years of age took part from 24 US areas. Participants had their cohort set by participant-reported clinical history.

V gene TRBV24-1 combines with J gene TRBJ1-2; TRBD1 matches at 7 bases. This TCR derives from a woman aged 45-59 years who had recovered from COVID-19. Sequenced material: PBMCs or T cells enriched from blood (not recorded which). CDR3: CATSDLSSGGHYGYTF. DNA for the CDR3: TGTGCCACCAGTGATTTGTCGTCAGGGGGACACTATGGCTACACCTTC.